This T cell receptor beta chain was sequenced for a study of T-cell reconstitution after alpha-beta-depleted transplantation in children. This CDR3 comprises 18 residues. Per germline, CDR1 SGHTA and CDR2 FQGTGA. The junction had 10 bases not matched to a gene; V was cut back by 5 bases and J by 0 bases. The TCRbeta library incorporated unique molecular identifiers. TCRdb passed the PCR reads through MiXCR, listing each CDR3 protein once. The sample includes approximately 510,000 distinct CDR3 sequences, around 18% of them seen just once. This chain uses TRBV7-3 with TRBJ2-2; 9 nucleotides match TRBD1. The TCR was taken from a human donor who donated a stem cell graft to a child with acute lymphoblastic leukemia. This sample comprised PBMCs from the stem cell graft donor, obtained from the stem cell graft. CDR3 amino acids: CASSIGGTGNANTGELFF. The CDR3 coding sequence is TGTGCCAGCAGCATCGGGGGGACAGGGAACGCGAACACCGGGGAGCTGTTTTTT.